The clone carrying this T cell receptor (beta chain) was seen a few times. No antigen is known for it. This sample was included in a study of T cells after yellow fever vaccination. General study results and limits: Booster samples showed a return of most primary-vaccination clones (around 96% CD4, approximately 85% CD8).

TCRdb redid the calling of the 5' RACE reads with MiXCR, one entry per CDR3 protein. The table shows about 120,000 distinct CDR3 sequences, with roughly 8.2% occurring only once. V lost 0 bases and J 6 bases, leaving 15 bases between the germline ends. Per germline, CDR1 SGHDT and CDR2 YYEEEE. The CDR3 contains 15 residues. This chain joins TRBV5-6 and TRBJ2-5; possibly TRBD1 for D (5 bases). The clonotype was recovered from a man between 18 and 35 years old who received the YFV17D yellow fever vaccine. Sequenced here: CD8+ T cells sorted from PBMCs, sampled on the day of the yellow fever booster vaccination. The chain's CDR3 is CASSLVSLKGQTQYF. Written as DNA, the CDR3 is TGTGCCAGCAGCTTGGTTTCCTTGAAGGGGCAGACCCAGTACTTC.